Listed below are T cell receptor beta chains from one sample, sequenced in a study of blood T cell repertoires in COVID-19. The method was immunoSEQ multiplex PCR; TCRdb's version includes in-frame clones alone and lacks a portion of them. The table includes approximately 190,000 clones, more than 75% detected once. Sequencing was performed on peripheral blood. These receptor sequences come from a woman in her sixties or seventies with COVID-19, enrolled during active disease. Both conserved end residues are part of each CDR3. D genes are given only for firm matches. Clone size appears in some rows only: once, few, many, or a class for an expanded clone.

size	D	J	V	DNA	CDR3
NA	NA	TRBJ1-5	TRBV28	TGTGCCAGCAGTCCTCAGGGAACAGGGCACCAGCCCCAGCATTTT	CASSPQGTGHQPQHF
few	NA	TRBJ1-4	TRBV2	TGTGCCAGCAGTCTCCGCGGGGGGCCAACTAATGAAAAACTGTTTTTT	CASSLRGGPTNEKLFF
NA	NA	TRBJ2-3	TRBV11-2	TGTGCCAGCAGCTTAGCAGGGGGCACAGATACGCAGTATTTT	CASSLAGGTDTQYF
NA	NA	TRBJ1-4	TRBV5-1	TGCGCCAGCAGCTTCGGACAGAGGACTGAAAAACTGTTTTTT	CASSFGQRTEKLFF
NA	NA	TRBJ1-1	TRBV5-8	TGTGCCAGCAGCTTGAGCAGGGACACTGAAGCTTTCTTT	CASSLSRDTEAFF
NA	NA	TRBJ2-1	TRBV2	TGTGCCAGCAGTGAAGGAGTAGCTCGTGAGCAGTTCTTC	CASSEGVAREQFF
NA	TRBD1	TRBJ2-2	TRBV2	TGTGCCAGCAGGGAGCGGACAGGGGGGACCGGGGAGCTGTTTTTT	CASRERTGGTGELFF
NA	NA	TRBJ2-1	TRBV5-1	TGCGCCAGCAGCTTGGTCAGCCGACAAAACAATGAGCAGTTCTTC	CASSLVSRQNNEQFF
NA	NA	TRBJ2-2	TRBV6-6	TGTGCCAGCACAGCAGGACGGGGAAACACCGGGGAGCTGTTTTTT	CASTAGRGNTGELFF
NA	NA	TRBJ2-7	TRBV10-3	TGTGCCGGTGGGAAAGGGGACGAGCAGTACTTC	CAGGKGDEQYF
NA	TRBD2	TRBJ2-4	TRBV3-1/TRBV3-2	TGTGCCAGCAGCGGAAGGCAGCGGGGGGCAAACATTCAGTACTTC	CASSGRQRGANIQYF
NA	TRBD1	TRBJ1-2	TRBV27	TGTGCCAGCAGTCCAGATGAGGGACAGCTTAACTATGGCTACACCTTC	CASSPDEGQLNYGYTF
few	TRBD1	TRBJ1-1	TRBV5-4	TGTGCCAGCAGCCAGGGGGCTCTCACTGAAGCTTTCTTT	CASSQGALTEAFF
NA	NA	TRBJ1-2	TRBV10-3	TGTGCCATCAGTGAGGAGGGTCAAGGCTACACCTTC	CAISEEGQGYTF
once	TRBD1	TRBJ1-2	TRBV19	TGTGCCAGTAGTCCCCGTGACAGGGTCCTATATGGCTACACCTTC	CASSPRDRVLYGYTF
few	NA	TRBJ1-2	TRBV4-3	TGCGCCAGCAGCCAAGATCGGGACATGTTTGGCTATGGCTACACCTTC	CASSQDRDMFGYGYTF
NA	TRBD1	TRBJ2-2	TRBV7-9	TGTGCCAGCAGCTTAGCTCGGGGACAGTCAATCTCTTACACCGGGGAGCTGTTTTTT	CASSLARGQSISYTGELFF
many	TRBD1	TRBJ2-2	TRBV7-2	TGTGCCAGCAGCTTAACCAGACAGGGCGGTGCCGGGGAGCTGTTTTTT	CASSLTRQGGAGELFF
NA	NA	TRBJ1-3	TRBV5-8	TGTGCCAGTGCGACACCTGGAAACACCATATATTTT	CASATPGNTIYF
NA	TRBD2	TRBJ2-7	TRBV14	TGTGCCAGCAGCCATCTGTCCGGGACTAGCGGGCGAGGCTACGAGCAGTACTTC	CASSHLSGTSGRGYEQYF
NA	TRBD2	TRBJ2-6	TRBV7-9	TGTGCCAGCAGGCCGGGACTAGCGAGCGGGGCCAACGTCCTGACTTTC	CASRPGLASGANVLTF
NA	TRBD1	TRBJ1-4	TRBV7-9	TGTGCCAGCAGCCCGGGGACAGGGGAGGTCGGTGGACTGTTTTTT	CASSPGTGEVGGLFF
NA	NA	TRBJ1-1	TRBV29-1	TGCAGCGGCCGCGGGAATCCTTTAGCTGAAGCTTTCTTT	CSGRGNPLAEAFF
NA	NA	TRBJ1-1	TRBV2	TGTGCCAGCAGCCCCTCCGGCAGGGGAAGGAACACTGAAGCTTTCTTT	CASSPSGRGRNTEAFF
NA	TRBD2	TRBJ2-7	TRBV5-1	TGCGCCAGCAGCTTGGGTGCTAGCGGGAGGGCCCACGAGCAGTACTTC	CASSLGASGRAHEQYF
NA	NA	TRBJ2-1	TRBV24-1	TGTGCCACCAGTGCGTCCTGGACAGTTTACAATGAGCAGTTCTTC	CATSASWTVYNEQFF
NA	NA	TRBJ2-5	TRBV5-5	TGTGCCAGCAGCTTGGAAGGGGGAAGGGAGACCCAGTACTTC	CASSLEGGRETQYF
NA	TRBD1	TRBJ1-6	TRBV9	TGTGCCAGCAGGGCAGGGGGCCCCACTAGGAATTCACCCCTCCACTTT	CASRAGGPTRNSPLHF
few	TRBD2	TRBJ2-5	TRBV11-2	TGTGCCAGCAGAAGGGGACTAGAACAAGAGACCCAGTACTTC	CASRRGLEQETQYF
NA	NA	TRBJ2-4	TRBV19	TGTGCCAGTAGTATAGATCGAGGGCGGTCGGACATTCAGTACTTC	CASSIDRGRSDIQYF
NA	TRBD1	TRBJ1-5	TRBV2	TGTGCCAGCAGTGAAGGGACAGGGCGCCAGCCCCAGCATTTT	CASSEGTGRQPQHF
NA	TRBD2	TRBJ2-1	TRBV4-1	TGCGCCAGCGGAATCTCCGGGACTAGCGTCTACAATGAGCAGTTCTTC	CASGISGTSVYNEQFF
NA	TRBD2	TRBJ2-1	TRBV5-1	TGCGCCAGCAGCCCCGGGACTAGCGGGGGGTATTTGGATGAGCAGTTCTTC	CASSPGTSGGYLDEQFF
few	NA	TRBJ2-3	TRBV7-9	TGTGCCAGCAGCCACACAGAGACAGATACGCAGTATTTT	CASSHTETDTQYF
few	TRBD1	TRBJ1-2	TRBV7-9	TGTGCCAGCAGCTTAGGGGACAGGGCCAGCTATGGCTACACCTTC	CASSLGDRASYGYTF
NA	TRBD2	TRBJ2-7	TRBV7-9	TGTGCCAGCAGCTCAGAAAGACTAGCGCCTTTTTACGAGCAGTACTTC	CASSSERLAPFYEQYF
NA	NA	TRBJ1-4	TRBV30	TGTGCCTGGAGTGCCCAGGAACTTAATGAAAAACTGTTTTTT	CAWSAQELNEKLFF